Included here is one T cell receptor beta chain sequence, with context. This sample is part of a study of CD8 T cells in Susac syndrome. Germline V gene lookup returns CDR1 SGDLS and CDR2 YYNGEE. Trimming pared 1 base from V and 5 bases from J, leaving 6 bases between. CDR3 length: 13 residues. A quantity of about 0.5 to 1 ug RNA underwent reverse transcription using random hexamers. Amplification of TCR beta CDR3 used immunoSEQ multiplex PCR across 54 Vbeta and 13 Jbeta. TCRdb analysed the immunoSEQ multiplex PCR reads with MiXCR anew, one entry per CDR3 protein. There are more than 150,000 distinct CDR3 sequences in the sample; about 96% occur only once, and 0.12% lies in the top ten. The recently defined diagnostic criteria for definite or probable disease were met by the Susac syndrome patients.

This chain connects TRBV9 to TRBJ2-2; D uncertain. Sequencing was carried out using CD4+ T cells from PBMCs. The sequence derives from a human donor with Susac syndrome. CDR3 loop: CASSVTMTGELFF. CDR3 bases: TGTGCCAGCAGCGTAACTATGACCGGGGAGCTGTTTTTT.